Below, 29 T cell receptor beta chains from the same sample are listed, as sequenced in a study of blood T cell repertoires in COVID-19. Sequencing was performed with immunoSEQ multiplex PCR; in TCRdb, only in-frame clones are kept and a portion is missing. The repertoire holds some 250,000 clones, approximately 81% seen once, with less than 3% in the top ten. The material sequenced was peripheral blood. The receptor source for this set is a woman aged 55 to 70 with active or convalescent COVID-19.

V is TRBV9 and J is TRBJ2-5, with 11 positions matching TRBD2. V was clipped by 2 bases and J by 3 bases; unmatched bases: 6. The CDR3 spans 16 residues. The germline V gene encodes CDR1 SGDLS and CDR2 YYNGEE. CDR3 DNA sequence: TGTGCCAGCAGCGTTAAAGGACTAGCGGGTAAAGAGACCCAGTACTTC. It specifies CASSVKGLAGKETQYF.

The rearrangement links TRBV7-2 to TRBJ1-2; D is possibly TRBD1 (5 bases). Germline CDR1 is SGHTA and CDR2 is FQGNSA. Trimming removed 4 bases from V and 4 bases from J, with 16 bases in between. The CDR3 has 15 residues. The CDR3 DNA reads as TGTGCCAGCAGCTCCGAGCAAGGGGCGTTCTATGGCTACACCTTC. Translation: CASSSEQGAFYGYTF.

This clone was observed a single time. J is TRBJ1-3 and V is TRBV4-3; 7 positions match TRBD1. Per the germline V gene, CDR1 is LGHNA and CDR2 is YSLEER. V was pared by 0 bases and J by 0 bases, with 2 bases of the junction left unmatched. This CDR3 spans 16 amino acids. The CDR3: CASSQDGTVSGNTIYF. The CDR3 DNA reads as TGCGCCAGCAGCCAAGATGGGACAGTCTCTGGAAACACCATATATTTT.

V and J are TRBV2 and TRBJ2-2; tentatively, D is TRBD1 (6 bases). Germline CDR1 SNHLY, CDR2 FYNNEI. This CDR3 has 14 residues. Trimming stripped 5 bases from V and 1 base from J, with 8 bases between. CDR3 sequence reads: CASSRQENTGELFF. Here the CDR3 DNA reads TGTGCCAGCAGTCGACAGGAGAACACCGGGGAGCTGTTTTTT.

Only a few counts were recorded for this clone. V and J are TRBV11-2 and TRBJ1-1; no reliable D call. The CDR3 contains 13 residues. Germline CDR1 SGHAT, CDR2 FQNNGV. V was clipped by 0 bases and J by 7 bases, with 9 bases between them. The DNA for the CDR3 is TGTGCCAGCAGCTTAGATCGGGATATTGAAGCTTTCTTT. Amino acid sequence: CASSLDRDIEAFF.

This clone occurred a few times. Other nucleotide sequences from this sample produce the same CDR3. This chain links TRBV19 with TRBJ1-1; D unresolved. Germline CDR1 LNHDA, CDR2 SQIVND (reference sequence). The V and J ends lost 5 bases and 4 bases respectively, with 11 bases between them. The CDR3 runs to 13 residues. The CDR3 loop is CASSAGGGTEAFF. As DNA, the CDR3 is TGTGCCAGTAGTGCCGGTGGTGGCACTGAAGCTTTCTTT.

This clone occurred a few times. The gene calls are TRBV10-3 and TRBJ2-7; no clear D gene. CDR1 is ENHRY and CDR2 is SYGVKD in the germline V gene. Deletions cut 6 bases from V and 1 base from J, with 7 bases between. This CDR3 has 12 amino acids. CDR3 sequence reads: CAIRADSYEQYF. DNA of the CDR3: TGTGCCATCAGGGCCGATTCCTACGAGCAGTACTTC.

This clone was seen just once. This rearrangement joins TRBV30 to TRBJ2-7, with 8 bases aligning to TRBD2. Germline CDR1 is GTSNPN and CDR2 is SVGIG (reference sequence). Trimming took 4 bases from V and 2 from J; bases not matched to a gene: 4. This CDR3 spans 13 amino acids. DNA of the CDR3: TGTGCCTGGATGTTCGGGGGGGCCTACGAGCAGTACTTC. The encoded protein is CAWMFGGAYEQYF.

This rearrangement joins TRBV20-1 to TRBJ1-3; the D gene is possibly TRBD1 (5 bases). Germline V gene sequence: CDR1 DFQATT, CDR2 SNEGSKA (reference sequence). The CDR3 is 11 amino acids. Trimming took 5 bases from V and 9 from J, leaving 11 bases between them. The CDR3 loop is CSAQGIGTIYF. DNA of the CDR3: TGCAGTGCTCAGGGAATCGGCACCATATATTTT.

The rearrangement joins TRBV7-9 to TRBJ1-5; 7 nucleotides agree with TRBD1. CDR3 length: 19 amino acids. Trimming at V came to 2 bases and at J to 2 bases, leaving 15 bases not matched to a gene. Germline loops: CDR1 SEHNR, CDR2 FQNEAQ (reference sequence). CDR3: CASSLYRGNSGSGNQPQHF. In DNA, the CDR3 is TGTGCCAGCAGCTTATACAGGGGAAATTCCGGCTCTGGCAATCAGCCCCAGCATTTT. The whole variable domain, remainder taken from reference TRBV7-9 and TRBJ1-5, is DTGVSQNPRHKITKRGQNVTFRCDPISEHNRLYWYRQTLGQGPEFLTYFQNEAQLEKSRLLSDRFSAERPKGSFSTLEIQRTEQGDSAMYLCASSLYRGNSGSGNQPQHFGDGTRLSIL.

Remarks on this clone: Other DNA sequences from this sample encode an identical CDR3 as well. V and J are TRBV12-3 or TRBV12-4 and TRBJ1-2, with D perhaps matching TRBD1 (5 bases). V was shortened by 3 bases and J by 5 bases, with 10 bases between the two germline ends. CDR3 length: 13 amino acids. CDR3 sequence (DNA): TGTGCCAGCAGTTTGGGGCAGAATTATGGCTACACCTTC. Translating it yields CASSLGQNYGYTF.

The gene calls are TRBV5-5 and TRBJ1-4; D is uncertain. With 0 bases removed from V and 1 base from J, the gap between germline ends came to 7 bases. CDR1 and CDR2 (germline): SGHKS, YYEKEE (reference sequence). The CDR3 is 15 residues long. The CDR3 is CASSLETGTNEKLFF. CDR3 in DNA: TGTGCCAGCAGCTTGGAAACGGGAACTAATGAAAAACTGTTTTTT.

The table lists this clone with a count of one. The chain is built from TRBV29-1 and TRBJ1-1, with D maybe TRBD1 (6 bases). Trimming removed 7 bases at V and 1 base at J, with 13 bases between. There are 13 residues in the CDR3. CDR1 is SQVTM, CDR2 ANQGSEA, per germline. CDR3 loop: CSAGGGGNTEAFF. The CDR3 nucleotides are TGCAGCGCTGGGGGCGGAGGGAACACTGAAGCTTTCTTT.

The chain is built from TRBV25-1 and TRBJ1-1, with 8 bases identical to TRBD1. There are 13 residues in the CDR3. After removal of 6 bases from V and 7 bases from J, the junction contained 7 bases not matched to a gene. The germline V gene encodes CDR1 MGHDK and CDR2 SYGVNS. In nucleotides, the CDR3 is TGTGCCAGCAGAGAGACAGGGGCGGATGAAGCTTTCTTT. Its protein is CASRETGADEAFF.

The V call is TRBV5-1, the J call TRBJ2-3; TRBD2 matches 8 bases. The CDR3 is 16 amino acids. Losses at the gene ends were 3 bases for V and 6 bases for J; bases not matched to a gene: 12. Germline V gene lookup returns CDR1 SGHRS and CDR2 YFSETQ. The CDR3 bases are TGCGCCAGCAGCTCCCGGGCGGGGGGACTGGGGGATACGCAGTATTTT. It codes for CASSSRAGGLGDTQYF.

DNA of the CDR3: TGTGCCAGCAGCCTCAGTTACGAGCAGTACTTC. Its translation is CASSLSYEQYF. The chain has TRBV7-9 and TRBJ2-7, with no clear D. The germline gives CDR1 SEHNR, CDR2 FQNEAQ (reference sequence). The CDR3 is 11 residues long. V was pared by 5 bases and J by 4 bases, with 6 bases between.

The CDR3: CASSLMGHEQFF. The CDR3 bases are TGTGCCAGCAGTTTAATGGGGCATGAGCAGTTCTTC. The chain is built from TRBV12-3 or TRBV12-4 and TRBJ2-1, with D tentatively TRBD1 (5 bases). The V end lost 2 bases, the J end lost 8 bases, and 7 bases lay between the germline ends. The CDR3 has 12 amino acids.

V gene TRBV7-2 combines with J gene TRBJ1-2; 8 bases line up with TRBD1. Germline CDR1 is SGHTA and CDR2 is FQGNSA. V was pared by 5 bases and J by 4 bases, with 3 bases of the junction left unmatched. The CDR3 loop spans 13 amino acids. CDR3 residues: CASSPTGAYGYTF. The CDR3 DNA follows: TGTGCCAGCAGCCCGACAGGGGCCTATGGCTACACCTTC. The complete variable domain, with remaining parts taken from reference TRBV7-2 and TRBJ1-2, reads GAGVSQSPSNKVTEKGKDVELRCDPISGHTALYWYRQSLGQGLEFLIYFQGNSAPDKSGLPSDRFSAERTGGSVSTLTIQRTQQEDSAVYLCASSPTGAYGYTFGSGTRLTVV.

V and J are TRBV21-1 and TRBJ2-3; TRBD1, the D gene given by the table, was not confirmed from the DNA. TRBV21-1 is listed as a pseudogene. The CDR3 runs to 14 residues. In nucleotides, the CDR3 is TGTGCCAGCAGCAAACAGGAAAGCACAGATACGCAGTATTTT. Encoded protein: CASSKQESTDTQYF.

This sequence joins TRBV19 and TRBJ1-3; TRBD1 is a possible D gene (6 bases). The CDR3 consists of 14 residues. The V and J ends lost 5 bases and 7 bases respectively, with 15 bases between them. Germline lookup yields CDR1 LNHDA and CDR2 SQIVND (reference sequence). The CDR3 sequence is CASSPTGLRNTIYF. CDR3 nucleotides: TGTGCCAGTAGTCCCACAGGGTTAAGGAACACCATATATTTT.

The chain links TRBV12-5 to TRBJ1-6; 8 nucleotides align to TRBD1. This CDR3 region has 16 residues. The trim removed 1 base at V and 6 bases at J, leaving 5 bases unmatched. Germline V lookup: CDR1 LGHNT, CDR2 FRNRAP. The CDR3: CASGLDPTGANSPLHF. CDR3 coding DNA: TGTGCTAGTGGTTTGGACCCGACAGGGGCTAATTCACCCCTCCACTTT.

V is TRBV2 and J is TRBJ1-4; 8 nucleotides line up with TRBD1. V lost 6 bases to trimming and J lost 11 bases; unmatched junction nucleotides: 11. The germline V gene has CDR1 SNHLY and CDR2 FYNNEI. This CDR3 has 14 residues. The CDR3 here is CASRADRAGSKLFF. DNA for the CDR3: TGTGCCAGCAGAGCGGACAGGGCGGGGTCGAAACTGTTTTTT. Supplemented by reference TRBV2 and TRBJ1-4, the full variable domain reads EPEVTQTPSHQVTQMGQEVILRCVPISNHLYFYWYRQILGQKVEFLVSFYNNEISEKSEIFDDQFSVERPDGSNFTLKIRSTKLEDSAMYFCASRADRAGSKLFFGSGTQLSVL.

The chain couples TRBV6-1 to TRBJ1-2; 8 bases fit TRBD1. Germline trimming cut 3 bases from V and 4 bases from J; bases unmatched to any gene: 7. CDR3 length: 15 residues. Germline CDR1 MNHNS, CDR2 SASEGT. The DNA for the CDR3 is TGTGCCAGCAGTGAGGAACCGGGACAGGTCTATGGCTACACCTTC. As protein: CASSEEPGQVYGYTF.

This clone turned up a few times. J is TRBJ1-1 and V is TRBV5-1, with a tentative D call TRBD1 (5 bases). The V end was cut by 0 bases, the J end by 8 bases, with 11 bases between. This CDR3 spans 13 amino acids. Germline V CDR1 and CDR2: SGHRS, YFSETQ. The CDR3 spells CASSLEGAGEAFF. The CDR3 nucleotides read TGCGCCAGCAGCTTGGAAGGGGCAGGGGAAGCTTTCTTT.

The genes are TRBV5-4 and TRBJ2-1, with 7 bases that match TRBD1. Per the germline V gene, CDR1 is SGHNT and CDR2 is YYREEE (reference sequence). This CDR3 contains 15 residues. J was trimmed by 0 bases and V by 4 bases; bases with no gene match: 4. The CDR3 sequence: CASSPGQISYNEQFF. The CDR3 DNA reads TGTGCCAGCAGCCCGGGACAGATCTCCTACAATGAGCAGTTCTTC.

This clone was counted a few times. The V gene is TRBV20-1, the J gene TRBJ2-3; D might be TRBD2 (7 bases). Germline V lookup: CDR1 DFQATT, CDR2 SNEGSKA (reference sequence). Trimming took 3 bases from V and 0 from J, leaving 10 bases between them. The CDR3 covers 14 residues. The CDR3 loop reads CSASKGGSTDTQYF. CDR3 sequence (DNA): TGCAGTGCTAGTAAGGGGGGGAGCACAGATACGCAGTATTTT.

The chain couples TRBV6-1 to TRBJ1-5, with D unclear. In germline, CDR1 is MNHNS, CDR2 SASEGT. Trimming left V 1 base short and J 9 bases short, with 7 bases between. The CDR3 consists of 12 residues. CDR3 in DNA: TGTGCCAGCAGTGAAGTCCGGGGGCCCCAGCATTTT. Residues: CASSEVRGPQHF.

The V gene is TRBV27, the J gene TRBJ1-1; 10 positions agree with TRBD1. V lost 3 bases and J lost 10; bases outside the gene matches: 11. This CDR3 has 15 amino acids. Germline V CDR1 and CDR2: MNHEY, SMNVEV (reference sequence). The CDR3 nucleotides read TGTGCCAGCAGTTTTGAGGGGGGACAGGGGCGCCGAGCTTTCTTT. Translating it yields CASSFEGGQGRRAFF.

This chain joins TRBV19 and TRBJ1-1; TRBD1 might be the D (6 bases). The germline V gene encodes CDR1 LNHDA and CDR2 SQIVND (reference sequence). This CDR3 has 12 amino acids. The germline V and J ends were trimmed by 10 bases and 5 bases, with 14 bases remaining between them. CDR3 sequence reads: CATLTGATEAFF. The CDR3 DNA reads TGTGCCACCTTGACAGGAGCAACTGAAGCTTTCTTT.